This T cell receptor (beta chain) was found in a study of T cells in localized non-small cell lung cancer. Clones were read by immunoSEQ multiplex PCR, and TCRdb kept only the in-frame ones, dropping some. The table shows some 38,000 clones, with about nine tenths occurring only once. The ends lost 4 bases at V and 5 bases at J; junction bases unmatched: 13. In germline, CDR1 is SGHRS, CDR2 YFSETQ. This CDR3 contains 17 residues. This clone appeared a single time. Its antigen is still unknown. Study outcomes and limitations: Measurement of T cell clonality placed uninvolved adjacent lung highest, above the level in tumor. Turning up in adjacent lung were a median roughly 60 of the top 100 tumor clones.

This chain joins TRBV5-1 and TRBJ2-5; 11 nucleotides match TRBD2. This specimen consisted of peripheral blood mononuclear cells, obtained before any cancer treatment. The source of this sequence is a male donor older than 55 with stage II lung adenocarcinoma. In DNA, the CDR3 is TGCGCCAGCAGCAGGACTAGTGTAGCGGGAGGGCCGGAGACCCAGTACTTC. Translation: CASSRTSVAGGPETQYF.